Listed below are T cell receptor beta chains from one sample, sequenced in a study of neoadjuvant anti-PD-1 for oral cavity cancer. The data were produced by immunoSEQ multiplex PCR, yet TCRdb's version contains in-frame clones alone and is incomplete. Of tens of thousands of clones listed, around 83% are singletons. The sample here was PBMCs, taken before nivolumab (anti-PD-1) treatment. The receptor source for this set is a person aged 35-79 years with oral cavity squamous cell carcinoma. Both conserved end residues are part of each CDR3. D genes are given only for firm matches. A clone size is listed for some rows: how often the clone was seen (once, few, many), or a class if it is expanded.

v_gene,j_gene,abundance,d_gene,CDR3aa,CDR3nt
TRBV18,TRBJ2-3,-,-,CASSPRRSLSTDTQYF,TGTGCCAGCTCACCCAGAAGGTCTCTCAGCACAGATACGCAGTATTTT
TRBV5-1,TRBJ2-3,once,-,CASTLGQYADTQYF,TGCGCCAGCACCCTAGGACAGTACGCAGATACGCAGTATTTT
TRBV13,TRBJ1-1,few,-,CASSFGGAGTEAFF,TGTGCCAGCAGCTTTGGGGGGGCGGGTACTGAAGCTTTCTTT
TRBV27,TRBJ1-3,-,-,CASSFLPRSGNTIYF,TGTGCCAGCAGTTTCCTACCTCGCTCTGGAAACACCATATATTTT
TRBV7-2,TRBJ1-3,few,-,CASSKTGYGNTIYF,TGTGCCAGCAGCAAGACAGGCTACGGAAACACCATATATTTT
TRBV5-1,TRBJ2-5,-,-,CASSLGRQETQYF,TGCGCCAGCAGCTTGGGCCGACAAGAGACCCAGTACTTC
TRBV28,TRBJ1-3,-,TRBD1,CASRPTGAGNTIYF,TGTGCCAGCAGGCCGACAGGGGCTGGAAACACCATATATTTT
TRBV5-1,TRBJ1-1,few,TRBD1,CASSLGLDRDAFF,TGCGCCAGCAGCTTGGGTCTGGACAGGGATGCTTTCTTT
TRBV6-4,TRBJ2-2,-,-,CASRARLTGELFF,TGTGCCAGCCGTGCGCGGTTGACCGGGGAGCTGTTTTTT
TRBV30,TRBJ1-2,-,-,CAWRPLRGSNYGYTF,TGTGCCTGGAGGCCCCTAAGAGGGTCTAACTATGGCTACACCTTC
TRBV29-1,TRBJ1-4,once,-,CSAVGGANEKLFF,TGCAGCGCTGTCGGGGGGGCTAATGAAAAACTGTTTTTT
TRBV7-6,TRBJ2-1,-,-,CASSLGPRGQFF,TGTGCCAGCAGCTTAGGGCCGAGGGGGCAGTTCTTC
TRBV30,TRBJ1-5,-,-,CAWQGRPGQPQHF,TGTGCCTGGCAGGGCAGGCCAGGGCAGCCCCAGCATTTT
TRBV5-8,TRBJ1-5,-,-,CASSLRVGGPDQPQHF,TGTGCCAGCAGCTTGAGGGTTGGGGGGCCCGATCAGCCCCAGCATTTT
TRBV7-9,TRBJ2-2,-,-,CASRTGLRHTGELFF,TGTGCCAGCAGAACCGGGCTCCGCCACACCGGGGAGCTGTTTTTT
TRBV14,TRBJ2-7,-,-,CASSQRTLPLATSSYEQYF,TGTGCCAGCAGCCAGAGGACCCTTCCATTAGCGACTAGCTCCTACGAGCAGTACTTC
TRBV2,TRBJ2-1,-,TRBD2,CASRRGGRGYNEQFF,TGTGCCAGCAGGCGTGGCGGGAGAGGATACAATGAGCAGTTCTTC
TRBV11-2,TRBJ2-5,-,-,CASSLGRDLTRKTQYF,TGTGCCAGCAGCCTAGGCCGGGACCTGACTAGGAAGACCCAGTACTTC
TRBV5-1,TRBJ2-1,-,-,CASSLGGGISYNEQFF,TGCGCCAGCAGCTTGGGTGGGGGAATTTCCTACAATGAGCAGTTCTTC
TRBV19,TRBJ2-2,-,-,CASSIGAGGGDTGELFF,TGTGCCAGTAGTATAGGGGCCGGTGGGGGAGACACCGGGGAGCTGTTTTTT
TRBV6-6,TRBJ1-6,few,-,CASSHDGQPGNSPLHF,TGTGCCAGCAGCCATGACGGACAGCCGGGAAATTCACCCCTCCACTTT
TRBV11-2,TRBJ2-5,-,-,CASSLNPGGETQYF,TGTGCCAGCAGCTTAAATCCCGGCGGGGAGACCCAGTACTTC
TRBV10-1,TRBJ1-3,-,TRBD1,CASTQRDRELGNTIYF,TGCGCCAGCACCCAACGGGACAGGGAACTTGGAAACACCATATATTTT
TRBV9,TRBJ1-5,-,-,CASSLHPETPYSNQPQHF,TGTGCCAGCAGCCTCCACCCGGAGACCCCTTATAGCAATCAGCCCCAGCATTTT
TRBV30,TRBJ2-7,-,-,CAWSVGGYEQYF,TGTGCCTGGAGTGTTGGGGGATACGAGCAGTACTTC
TRBV27,TRBJ1-1,-,-,CASSKGVFSNTEAFF,TGTGCCAGCAGCAAAGGGGTTTTTTCGAACACTGAAGCTTTCTTT
TRBV7-9,TRBJ2-3,once,-,CAYRGATDTQYF,TGTGCCTATAGGGGAGCCACAGATACGCAGTATTTT
TRBV4-1,TRBJ2-3,-,TRBD2,CASSWGLAAITTDTQYF,TGCGCCAGCAGCTGGGGACTAGCGGCCATAACCACAGATACGCAGTATTTT
TRBV28,TRBJ1-2,few,-,CASSLSRYGYTF,TGTGCCAGCAGTTTATCTCGGTATGGCTACACCTTC
TRBV28,TRBJ1-2,-,-,CGTHNRYGYTF,TGTGGGACCCATAATAGGTATGGCTACACCTTC
TRBV7-8,TRBJ2-1,-,TRBD1,CASSLEQGAYNEQFF,TGTGCCAGCAGCTTAGAACAGGGGGCCTACAATGAGCAGTTCTTC
TRBV2,TRBJ1-4,once,-,CASSVGPDGHYNEKLFF,TGTGCCAGCAGTGTAGGCCCGGACGGTCATTATAATGAAAAACTGTTTTTT
TRBV5-1,TRBJ2-1,-,TRBD2,CASSSGLAGYNEQFF,TGCGCCAGCAGCTCGGGACTAGCTGGGTACAATGAGCAGTTCTTC
TRBV9,TRBJ1-1,few,-,CASSVDQGGNTEAFF,TGTGCCAGCAGCGTAGATCAGGGCGGGAACACTGAAGCTTTCTTT
TRBV2,TRBJ1-1,-,-,CASSDLGNIRQNTEAFF,TGTGCCAGCAGTGACCTTGGGAACATTAGACAGAACACTGAAGCTTTCTTT
TRBV7-9,TRBJ2-1,-,-,CASSLAAGFSLF,TGTGCCAGCAGCTTAGCGGCGGGATTTTCCCTCTTC
TRBV6-1,TRBJ2-7,-,-,CASSVLQGGQDEQYF,TGTGCCAGCAGTGTCCTACAGGGCGGTCAAGACGAGCAGTACTTC
TRBV2,TRBJ2-2,-,-,CASTETVLRYGELFF,TGTGCCAGCACGGAGACGGTCCTCCGGTACGGGGAGCTGTTTTTT
TRBV28,TRBJ1-5,once,-,CASSPPSGQTLNSNQPQHF,TGTGCCAGCAGTCCACCCTCGGGACAAACGTTAAATAGCAATCAGCCCCAGCATTTT
TRBV5-1,TRBJ2-3,-,TRBD2,CASSLEPSGSYTQYF,TGCGCCAGCAGCTTGGAGCCTAGCGGGAGTTACACGCAGTATTTT
TRBV15,TRBJ2-2,-,TRBD2,CATSSPTSGGASTRELFF,TGTGCCACCAGCAGCCCTACTAGCGGGGGGGCGAGTACCCGGGAGCTGTTTTTT
TRBV18,TRBJ2-7,-,TRBD1,CASSLWTGGLSYEQYF,TGTGCCAGCTCACTCTGGACAGGGGGCTTATCCTACGAGCAGTACTTC
TRBV10-1,TRBJ2-5,-,-,CASSAGQQETQYF,TGCGCCAGCAGCGCGGGACAGCAAGAGACCCAGTACTTC
TRBV28,TRBJ2-7,-,TRBD2,CASSLERLSGSGHEQYF,TGTGCCAGCAGTTTAGAGCGGCTTAGCGGGAGTGGCCACGAGCAGTACTTC
TRBV6-1,TRBJ1-2,-,-,CASSTGSGLNYGYTF,TGTGCCAGCAGTACAGGGTCGGGGCTGAACTATGGCTACACCTTC
TRBV14,TRBJ2-5,-,TRBD1,CASSHFRTGRRETQYF,TGTGCCAGCAGCCACTTCCGGACAGGGAGGAGGGAGACCCAGTACTTC
TRBV2,TRBJ2-5,-,TRBD2,CASQTSAETQYF,TGTGCCAGCCAGACTAGCGCAGAGACCCAGTACTTC
TRBV5-8,TRBJ2-3,-,-,CASSRGTTDTQYF,TGTGCCAGCAGCAGAGGTACCACAGATACGCAGTATTTT
TRBV19,TRBJ1-5,-,TRBD1,CASQTPGQDNQPQHF,TGTGCCAGCCAAACCCCGGGACAGGACAATCAGCCCCAGCATTTT
TRBV6-4,TRBJ2-3,-,TRBD2,CASSEGGGATDTQYF,TGTGCCAGCAGTGAGGGCGGGGGGGCCACAGATACGCAGTATTTT
TRBV9,TRBJ2-1,-,TRBD1,CASSVGQGSRNEQFF,TGTGCCAGCAGCGTAGGACAGGGGAGTCGGAATGAGCAGTTCTTC
TRBV5-4,TRBJ1-2,-,-,CASSFRPLDGYTF,TGTGCCAGCAGCTTTCGACCGCTGGATGGCTACACCTTC